One and the same sample provided the 9 T cell receptor beta chains below, sequenced in a study of T-cell memory formation after mild COVID-19. TCRdb re-called the 5' RACE reads with MiXCR, one entry per CDR3 protein. The table includes about 240,000 distinct CDR3 sequences, approximately 10% detected once. The sample taken for sequencing was PBMCs or a T cell subset sorted from them (not recorded which). These receptor sequences come from a man between 18 and 29 years old who had mild COVID-19 (a few samples of this study predate the infection). Cell type and time point are not known.

This clonotype has a count of ten or more. The genes are TRBV20-1 and TRBJ2-5; D is unclear. V was trimmed by 6 bases and J by 0 bases, leaving 8 bases between them. Germline CDR1 DFQATT, CDR2 SNEGSKA (reference sequence). The length of the CDR3 is 12 residues. The CDR3 reads CSAQKDQETQYF. CDR3 bases: TGCAGTGCCCAGAAGGACCAAGAGACCCAGTACTTC.

This clonotype appeared a few times. The chain uses TRBV2 and TRBJ2-3; D uncertain. The CDR3 contains 12 residues. Germline V lookup: CDR1 SNHLY, CDR2 FYNNEI. The V and J ends lost 3 bases and 3 bases respectively, with 4 bases between them. The CDR3 region is CASSDVTDTQYF. Written as DNA, the CDR3 is TGTGCCAGCAGTGATGTTACAGATACGCAGTATTTT. The full variable domain, in which reference TRBV2 and TRBJ2-3 provide the parts outside the CDR3, is EPEVTQTPSHQVTQMGQEVILRCVPISNHLYFYWYRQILGQKVEFLVSFYNNEISEKSEIFDDQFSVERPDGSNFTLKIRSTKLEDSAMYFCASSDVTDTQYFGPGTRLTVL.

V and J are TRBV20-1 and TRBJ1-1; D remains unclear. V gave up 1 base and J gave up 4 bases, with 7 bases separating them. The germline V gene has CDR1 DFQATT and CDR2 SNEGSKA (reference sequence). The CDR3 runs 12 residues. The CDR3 is CSARVQVTEAFF. The CDR3 DNA reads as TGCAGTGCTAGAGTTCAGGTCACTGAAGCTTTCTTT.

This chain connects TRBV30 to TRBJ2-1; D remains ambiguous. Germline lookup yields CDR1 GTSNPN and CDR2 SVGIG (reference sequence). The CDR3 has 12 amino acids. The germline V and J ends were trimmed by 0 bases and 10 bases, with 10 bases remaining between them. CDR3 nucleotides: TGTGCCTGGAGTGTTACTCTGCGGGAGCAGTTCTTC. Translated: CAWSVTLREQFF.

The CDR3 protein is CASKESGTGNELFF. In DNA, the CDR3 is TGTGCCAGCAAAGAGTCGGGGACAGGGAATGAACTGTTTTTT. This sequence joins TRBV7-9 and TRBJ1-4; 9 bases fit TRBD1. V gave up 7 bases and J gave up 12 bases; unmatched junction bases: 12. From germline, CDR1 is SEHNR and CDR2 FQNEAQ (reference sequence). CDR3 length: 14 amino acids.

The gene calls are TRBV27 and TRBJ2-3; D is perhaps TRBD1 (6 bases). The CDR3 contains 16 residues. CDR1 MNHEY and CDR2 SMNVEV come from the germline V gene (reference sequence). The V gene lost 6 bases and the J gene lost 4 bases, with 20 bases spanning the gap. CDR3 sequence: CASRSLTDSLADTQYF. The CDR3 DNA reads TGTGCCAGCAGAAGCCTAACGGACAGCTTAGCAGATACGCAGTATTTT.

This clonotype was recorded once. This chain connects TRBV5-4 to TRBJ2-1, with TRBD2 matching over 11 bases. The V and J ends lost 5 bases and 9 bases, in that order; junction bases with no gene match: 10. Looked up from germline, CDR1 is SGHNT and CDR2 is YYREEE (reference sequence). The CDR3 is 15 residues long. CDR3 loop: CASSRGTSGLFEQFF. The CDR3 DNA reads TGTGCCAGCAGTCGCGGGACTAGCGGACTCTTTGAGCAGTTCTTC.

This clonotype was seen only a few times. The chain recombines TRBV5-1 with TRBJ2-1; D is perhaps TRBD1 or TRBD2 (5 bases each). The CDR3 runs to 14 residues. V shed 0 bases and J shed 5 bases, with 9 bases lying between them. Germline CDR1 and CDR2: SGHRS and YFSETQ. CDR3 sequence reads: CASSLERGHNEQFF. The CDR3 DNA sequence: TGCGCCAGCAGCTTGGAACGGGGCCACAATGAGCAGTTCTTC.

This clonotype was seen only a few times. This chain links TRBV14 with TRBJ2-7; D uncertain. This CDR3 contains 11 residues. The V end lost 1 base, the J end lost 6 bases, and 4 bases lay between the germline ends. From germline, CDR1 is SGHDN and CDR2 FVKESK. The CDR3 DNA sequence: TGTGCCAGCAGCCAAGGCCGCGAGCAGTACTTC. Amino acids: CASSQGREQYF.